This record concerns one T cell receptor (beta chain) sequence. Its target is unknown. V was clipped by 5 bases and J by 3 bases; unmatched bases: 6. The CDR3 covers 15 residues. Germline V gene data show CDR1 as SEHNR and CDR2 as FQNEAQ (reference sequence). The data are from a study of siplizumab effects on memory and regulatory T cells. Assay used: immunoSEQ multiplex PCR; TCRdb lists only in-frame clones, some missing. This table has more than 95,000 clones, approximately 94% appearing once. Findings of the study overall: Naive T cells appeared more varied than memory cells and looked like key alloresponse contributors.

This TCR came from a human donor in good health. V gene TRBV7-9 combines with J gene TRBJ2-5, with TRBD1 matching over 10 bases. Sequenced material: non-Treg CD4+ T cells sorted from blood. CDR3 loop: CASSLRGTGEETQYF. Here the CDR3 DNA reads TGTGCCAGCAGCCTTCGGGGGACAGGGGAAGAGACCCAGTACTTC.